This T cell receptor (beta chain) emerged from a study of T cell changes during pregnancy in multiple sclerosis. Sequencing used immunoSEQ multiplex PCR; TCRdb keeps in-frame clones, though not all of them. Of tens of thousands of clones in the sample, approximately 85% were seen once. This clone has only a few counts. Trimming cost V 3 bases and J 4 bases; bases outside gene matches: 0. The CDR3 contains 13 residues. CDR1 and CDR2 from the germline V gene are MNHEY and SMNVEV (reference sequence). The sequenced sample was peripheral blood, obtained in the first trimester of pregnancy. The chain combines TRBV27 with TRBJ2-5, with 9 bases identical to TRBD1. The sequence was obtained from a female donor with multiple sclerosis, enrolled in a pregnancy study. The DNA for the CDR3 is TGTGCCAGCAGTTTGACAGGGGGAGAGACCCAGTACTTC. Its translation: CASSLTGGETQYF.